This record looks at one TCR beta chain sequence and its context. This sample was included in a study of blood T cell repertoires in COVID-19. About the research overall: PBMCs, B-cell-depleted T cells, or T cells provided the cDNA or gDNA that made up the material.

Here immunoSEQ multiplex PCR was the method, and the copy in TCRdb shows in-frame clones only, minus some. Here the sample spans around 130,000 clones, approximately 85% being singletons. The CDR3 is 15 amino acids. Germline trimming cut 4 bases from V and 4 bases from J; bases unmatched to any gene: 8. From germline, CDR1 is LGHNA and CDR2 YSLEER. The chain employs TRBV4-3 and TRBJ2-7, with 9 nucleotides matching TRBD2. The specimen was peripheral blood. This clonotype was obtained from a human donor in a cohort sampled during active COVID-19. The CDR3 DNA reads TGCGCCAGCAGCCCCCGGGTAACTAGCGGGTACGAGCAGTACTTC. It translates to CASSPRVTSGYEQYF.